Reported below is one T cell receptor beta chain. No antigen is known for it. Base qualities are not at hand, and no much larger clone is one base apart. The sample comes from a study of technical replicates of blood from a handful of donors (dated by TCRdb to the late 2010s). After removal of 6 bases from V and 4 bases from J, the junction retains 6 bases not matched to a gene. In the germline V gene, CDR1 corresponds to KGHSH and CDR2 to LQKENI. The cysteine opens and the phenylalanine closes a CDR3 of 14 amino acids. Solely the CDR3 DNA is kept, with 42 bases framed from the first base. Library preparation employed the immunoSEQ multiplex PCR assay. TCRdb carries this immuneACCESS record with in-frame sequences only. Its versions omit some clonotypes, under half of them owing to an unresolved V gene in the studies checked, with the rest unexplained. The sample table records over 10,000 clones; approximately 86% of these occur just once. The ten largest clones represent over 10% of the sample.

The sequencing input was PBMCs. The receptor chain draws on TRBV18 and TRBJ2-5, with 9 middle bases fitting TRBD1. This TCR came from a human donor in good health. The CDR3 corresponds to CASSQQGAGETQYF. The sequenced DNA: TGTGCCAGCTCGCAACAGGGGGCGGGAGAGACCCAGTACTTC.